One sample yielded the 14 T cell receptor beta chains listed below, sequenced in a study of blood T cell repertoires in COVID-19. The table came from immunoSEQ multiplex PCR; TCRdb's copy has only in-frame clones and leaves some out. The top ten hold roughly 8.9% of the sample, which has 310,000 or so clones, 89% seen once. The sample was PBMCs or T cells enriched from blood (not recorded which). The receptors here all came from a woman in her thirties or forties who had recovered from COVID-19.

This clone was counted a single time. The chain has TRBV9 and TRBJ1-5; 7 nucleotides align to TRBD1. Germline V lookup: CDR1 SGDLS, CDR2 YYNGEE. J gave up 8 bases and V 3 bases, and 8 bases lay outside the gene matches. CDR3 length: 14 residues. CDR3 bases: TGTGCCAGCAGCGCGTCCGGGACAGATGAGCCCCAGCATTTT. This sequence encodes CASSASGTDEPQHF.

The chain is built from TRBV5-5 and TRBJ1-2, with D maybe TRBD1 (5 bases). V gave up 2 bases and J gave up 12 bases, with 17 bases separating them. Germline assignment: CDR1 SGHKS and CDR2 YYEKEE (reference sequence). The CDR3 extends over 13 amino acids. In nucleotides, the CDR3 is TGTGCCAGCAGCTTTTCTATGGACACGGGTCACACCTTC. Its protein is CASSFSMDTGHTF.

This sequence joins TRBV29-1 and TRBJ2-3, with TRBD1 identical over 10 bases. The germline V gene encodes CDR1 SQVTM and CDR2 ANQGSEA. V shed 6 bases and J 0 bases; nucleotides not matched to a gene: 6. The CDR3 runs 15 residues. For the CDR3, the DNA is TGCAGCGTCGATGGGACAGGGGCTAGCACAGATACGCAGTATTTT. It yields the protein CSVDGTGASTDTQYF.

The CDR3 loop reads CARTGQGYEKLFF. The DNA of the CDR3 is TGTGCCAGGACGGGACAGGGCTATGAAAAACTGTTTTTT. The chain links TRBV19 to TRBJ1-4, with 9 bases fitting TRBD1. This CDR3 spans 13 amino acids. V was pared by 9 bases and J by 6 bases, with 5 bases of the junction left unmatched. Germline V gene sequence: CDR1 LNHDA, CDR2 SQIVND (reference sequence).

V and J are TRBV10-2 and TRBJ2-3; a possible D gene is TRBD2 (6 bases). Germline CDR1 reads WSHSY; CDR2 reads SAAADI. The CDR3 consists of 15 residues. V was trimmed by 5 bases and J by 8 bases, leaving 20 bases between them. As DNA, the CDR3 is TGCGCCAGCAGTCCCCGGGACTCACCTCTGGTTACGCAGTATTTT. This encodes CASSPRDSPLVTQYF.

V is TRBV7-3 and J is TRBJ2-5; 7 nucleotides line up with TRBD1. CDR1 is SGHTA and CDR2 is FQGTGA in the germline V gene. CDR3 size: 14 residues. V trimming: 5 bases; J trimming: 4 bases; junction bases outside the gene matches: 7. The CDR3 DNA sequence: TGTGCCAGCAGCCAACAGGGGTATGGAGAGACCCAGTACTTC. It yields the protein CASSQQGYGETQYF.

This clone was seen more than once but under ten times. The chain links TRBV2 to TRBJ2-7; TRBD1 aligns across 12 bases. The CDR3 runs 14 residues. The junction had 3 bases not matched to a gene; V was cut back by 6 bases and J by 3 bases. Germline V gene data show CDR1 as SNHLY and CDR2 as FYNNEI. This chain's CDR3 is CASSRDRGLYEQYF. The DNA of the CDR3 is TGTGCCAGCAGCCGGGACAGGGGGCTCTACGAGCAGTACTTC.

The chain's CDR3 is CASSDLTGGIDTQYF. The CDR3 coding sequence is TGTGCCAGCAGTGACCTCACAGGGGGCATAGATACGCAGTATTTT. This chain uses TRBV6-4 with TRBJ2-3; 9 nucleotides match TRBD1. The CDR3 totals 15 residues. J was trimmed by 5 bases and V by 2 bases; bases with no gene match: 5. Germline V lookup: CDR1 MRHNA, CDR2 SNTAGT.

This clone was detected only once. The J gene is TRBJ1-2, the V gene TRBV18; D remains ambiguous. The CDR3 runs 14 residues. Germline V gives CDR1 KGHSH, CDR2 LQKENI. V gave up 3 bases and J gave up 3 bases, with 11 bases separating them. The CDR3 bases are TGTGCCAGCTCACCTTTGGAGGGTTACTATGGCTACACCTTC. It yields the protein CASSPLEGYYGYTF.

This rearrangement joins TRBV12-3 or TRBV12-4 to TRBJ1-5; maybe TRBD1 (6 bases). The CDR3 totals 13 residues. Trimming pared 4 bases from V and 7 bases from J, leaving 11 bases between. CDR3 in DNA: TGTGCCAGCAGTTACAGGGACGGGCAGCCCCAGCATTTT. Its protein is CASSYRDGQPQHF.

The DNA for the CDR3 is TGCGCCAGCAGCCGGGCCGGGACAGGGGGATCCGAGCAGTACTTC. Translated, it gives CASSRAGTGGSEQYF. The V and J genes are TRBV5-1 and TRBJ2-7; 11 bases are shared with TRBD1. Germline CDR1 SGHRS, CDR2 YFSETQ. V lost 4 bases and J lost 6; bases outside the gene matches: 9. The CDR3 sequence is 15 residues long.

The chain employs TRBV18 and TRBJ1-1; D is possibly TRBD1 (5 bases). Trimming left V 0 bases short and J 7 bases short, with 12 bases between. From germline, CDR1 is KGHSH and CDR2 LQKENI. CDR3 size: 14 residues. CDR3 sequence: CASSPPGRGGEAFF. The CDR3 coding sequence is TGTGCCAGCTCACCACCGGGGCGCGGGGGTGAAGCTTTCTTT.

The chain employs TRBV27 and TRBJ1-5, with a weak D call TRBD1 (5 bases). Trimming stripped 6 bases from V and 4 bases from J, with 19 bases between. Germline values: CDR1 MNHEY, CDR2 SMNVEV (reference sequence). The CDR3 is made up of 16 amino acids. CDR3 sequence reads: CASRPLGAKGNQPQHF. CDR3 coding DNA: TGTGCCAGCAGGCCCCTAGGGGCAAAGGGGAATCAGCCCCAGCATTTT.

This chain uses TRBV5-6 with TRBJ2-7; maybe TRBD2 (6 bases). CDR1 is SGHDT and CDR2 is YYEEEE in the germline V gene. V lost 4 bases and J lost 7, with 24 bases in between. This CDR3 contains 16 residues. CDR3 nucleotides: TGTGCCAGCAGCCCGGGCGGGACCGCCCAGCGATTAGAGCAGTACTTC. Protein product: CASSPGGTAQRLEQYF.